The TCR beta chain described here comes from a study of radiotherapy plus CTLA-4 blockade in lung cancer. Study-wide context: Disease control was seen in approximately 30% of patients, objective responses in 15% to 20%. Study results and limitations: Per reports, early blood T cell clone dynamics, plus interferon-beta, forecast response most strongly. Expansion of tumor-derived TCR clones was observed in blood after radiotherapy plus ipilimumab.

Sample share makes this clone medium-sized. Its antigen is unidentified. The study treated chemo-refractory metastatic non-small-cell lung cancer patients with focal radiation plus ipilimumab CTLA-4 blockade. Clones were sequenced by immunoSEQ multiplex PCR, and TCRdb holds only the in-frame ones, with some missing. The repertoire holds around 70,000 clones, with approximately 79% as singletons. The sequence came from a human donor with non-small cell lung cancer whose response to radiotherapy plus ipilimumab could not be evaluated. Some clones in this sample may be carry-over from other donors' samples. The sample in question was peripheral blood, obtained from a patient treated with radiotherapy plus ipilimumab.

The chain's CDR3 is CASSLTGHYGYTF. The CDR3 DNA sequence: TGTGCCAGCAGTTTGACAGGACACTATGGCTACACCTTC. The rearrangement joins TRBV28 to TRBJ1-2; weak D call: TRBD1 (6 bases). This CDR3 contains 13 residues. Per the germline V gene, CDR1 is MDHEN and CDR2 is SYDVKM. Trimming stripped 3 bases from V and 3 bases from J, with 8 bases between.